Below, 4 T cell receptor beta chains from the same sample are listed, as sequenced in a study of CD8 T cells in ankylosing spondylitis. TCRdb re-called the 5' RACE reads with MiXCR, one entry per CDR3 protein. The sample has about 66,000 distinct CDR3 sequences, approximately 6% seen once; the top ten hold about 5%. Sample: synovial fluid, either unsorted or a sorted T cell fraction (not recorded which). These receptors originate from a male donor with ankylosing spondylitis.

This clonotype has ten or more counts. The chain combines TRBV5-1 with TRBJ2-3, with 8 bases fitting TRBD2. With 1 base clipped from V and 2 bases from J, the junction kept 6 bases outside the gene matches. CDR1 and CDR2 from the germline V gene are SGHRS and YFSETQ. The CDR3 spans 16 residues. The CDR3 sequence: CASSLRSGSNTDTQYF. CDR3 coding DNA: TGCGCCAGCAGCTTGAGGAGCGGGAGTAACACAGATACGCAGTATTTT.

The rearrangement uses TRBV20-1 and TRBJ1-4; 7 bases are shared with TRBD1. The ends lost 6 bases at V and 7 bases at J; junction bases unmatched: 8. This CDR3 is built from 13 residues. Looked up from germline, CDR1 is DFQATT and CDR2 is SNEGSKA (reference sequence). The CDR3 DNA reads TGCAGTGCCGGGGGAGGGGGCGGTGAAAAACTGTTTTTT. The encoded protein is CSAGGGGGEKLFF.

This clonotype was picked up a small number of times. The chain employs TRBV28 and TRBJ1-6; 8 positions agree with TRBD1. The CDR3 is made up of 14 amino acids. Germline CDR1 and CDR2: MDHEN and SYDVKM. Trimming removed 5 bases from V and 11 bases from J; junction bases left unmatched: 8. CDR3 sequence reads: CASSLGQGGTPLHF. The CDR3 region has the DNA TGTGCCAGCAGTCTAGGACAGGGTGGGACACCCCTCCACTTT.

This clonotype occurred many times. J is TRBJ2-5 and V is TRBV20-1; the D gene is possibly TRBD2 (6 bases). The CDR3 is 11 amino acids. Trimming pared 3 bases from V and 4 bases from J, leaving 6 bases between. The germline gives CDR1 DFQATT, CDR2 SNEGSKA (reference sequence). The CDR3 region has the DNA TGCAGTGCTAGGGAGGGAGAGACCCAGTACTTC. This codes for CSAREGETQYF.